The T cell receptor beta chain under discussion was sequenced for a study of spatial heterogeneity in lung cancer. Overall study: When available, follow-up PBMC samples taken a median of around two years after resection were sequenced. Broader study findings: TCRs found ubiquitously expanded in tumor appeared in blood more at resection than at follow-up.

With V trimmed by 10 bases and J by 2 bases, 2 bases remained unmatched. This CDR3 is 14 amino acids long. CDR1 and CDR2 from the germline V gene are ENHRY and SYGVKD. Concerning this clonotype itself: Its antigen remains unknown.

TCRdb reprocessed the 5' RACE reads via MiXCR and lists one record per CDR3 protein. Counted here are more than 95,000 distinct CDR3 sequences, 9.5% to 15% occurring once; the ten biggest clones make up around 16%. The time point was: blood at routine non-recurrence follow-up after resection. Material for sequencing was whole RNA from tumor, nontumor lung or frozen PBMC, left unsorted. Sequenced material: PBMCs, taken at follow-up. V is TRBV10-3 and J is TRBJ1-6, with 10 positions matching TRBD1. The receptor's source is a male donor with early-stage non-small cell lung cancer. The CDR3 nucleotides are TGTGCCACCGGACAGGGGGCCTATAATTCACCCCTCCACTTT. Its protein product is CATGQGAYNSPLHF.